The clone carrying this T cell receptor delta chain was detected many times. It differs at one base from a far larger clone, so likely a read error. Other DNA sequences within the sample encode an identical CDR3. Both TRG and TRD chains were sequenced from each sorted sample. TCRdb reanalysed the multiplex PCR reads via CATT. Here the sample spans roughly 48,000 delta-chain clones, around 1.6% being singletons. The data were obtained in a study of γδ T cells in repeated Plasmodium falciparum infection. Study summary: Age- and gender-matched Australian children served as comparison for malaria-exposed Malian children. Samples were taken at baseline, before some infections, and 21 days after each. Malian repertoires were sampled cross-sectionally without transmission and longitudinally through febrile malaria.

This CDR3 is 16 amino acids long. The germline V gene encodes CDR1 GEAIGNYY and CDR2 EKD. Trimming shortened V by 3 bases and J by 0 bases, and 16 bases separated the two germline ends. Gammadelta T cells were flow-sorted from PBMC into Vgamma9/Vdelta2+ and Vdelta2-negative populations for bulk analysis. The chain carries TRDV2 and TRDJ1, with D hard to call. TCRdb does not report a J gene; here it was assigned by matching the DNA to germline references. The receptor comes from a pool of human donors (malaria-infected and uninfected, not separated). Sequenced: gamma-delta T cells from blood. CDR3 in DNA: TGTGCCTGTGACCCCCCACGCACAGTGTACACCGATAAACTCATCTTT. Translating it yields CACDPPRTVYTDKLIF.